This T cell receptor beta chain came from a study of blood T cell repertoires in COVID-19. Turning to the study itself: The samples span acute and convalescent COVID-19 from the United States, Italy and Spain.

The CDR3 extends over 13 amino acids. Germline V gene lookup returns CDR1 MNHEY and CDR2 SVGAGI. Trimming pared 4 bases from V and 1 base from J, leaving 8 bases between. Authors' data handling: Estimation of nucleated cell counts relied on the amplification of reference gene primers. Assay: immunoSEQ multiplex PCR; the TCRdb copy retains only in-frame clones and omits some. The D gene and trimming were derived from the DNA, and the V and J assignments and clone size from that table. The sample shows tens of thousands of clones, about 80% of them seen only once. The receptor was isolated from a man older than 75 with acute or convalescent COVID-19. Sequencing was carried out using peripheral blood. This chain uses TRBV6-5 with TRBJ2-7; D not resolved. The chain's CDR3 is CASSSPVSYEQYF. CDR3 coding DNA: TGTGCCAGCAGTTCTCCAGTATCCTACGAGCAGTACTTC.